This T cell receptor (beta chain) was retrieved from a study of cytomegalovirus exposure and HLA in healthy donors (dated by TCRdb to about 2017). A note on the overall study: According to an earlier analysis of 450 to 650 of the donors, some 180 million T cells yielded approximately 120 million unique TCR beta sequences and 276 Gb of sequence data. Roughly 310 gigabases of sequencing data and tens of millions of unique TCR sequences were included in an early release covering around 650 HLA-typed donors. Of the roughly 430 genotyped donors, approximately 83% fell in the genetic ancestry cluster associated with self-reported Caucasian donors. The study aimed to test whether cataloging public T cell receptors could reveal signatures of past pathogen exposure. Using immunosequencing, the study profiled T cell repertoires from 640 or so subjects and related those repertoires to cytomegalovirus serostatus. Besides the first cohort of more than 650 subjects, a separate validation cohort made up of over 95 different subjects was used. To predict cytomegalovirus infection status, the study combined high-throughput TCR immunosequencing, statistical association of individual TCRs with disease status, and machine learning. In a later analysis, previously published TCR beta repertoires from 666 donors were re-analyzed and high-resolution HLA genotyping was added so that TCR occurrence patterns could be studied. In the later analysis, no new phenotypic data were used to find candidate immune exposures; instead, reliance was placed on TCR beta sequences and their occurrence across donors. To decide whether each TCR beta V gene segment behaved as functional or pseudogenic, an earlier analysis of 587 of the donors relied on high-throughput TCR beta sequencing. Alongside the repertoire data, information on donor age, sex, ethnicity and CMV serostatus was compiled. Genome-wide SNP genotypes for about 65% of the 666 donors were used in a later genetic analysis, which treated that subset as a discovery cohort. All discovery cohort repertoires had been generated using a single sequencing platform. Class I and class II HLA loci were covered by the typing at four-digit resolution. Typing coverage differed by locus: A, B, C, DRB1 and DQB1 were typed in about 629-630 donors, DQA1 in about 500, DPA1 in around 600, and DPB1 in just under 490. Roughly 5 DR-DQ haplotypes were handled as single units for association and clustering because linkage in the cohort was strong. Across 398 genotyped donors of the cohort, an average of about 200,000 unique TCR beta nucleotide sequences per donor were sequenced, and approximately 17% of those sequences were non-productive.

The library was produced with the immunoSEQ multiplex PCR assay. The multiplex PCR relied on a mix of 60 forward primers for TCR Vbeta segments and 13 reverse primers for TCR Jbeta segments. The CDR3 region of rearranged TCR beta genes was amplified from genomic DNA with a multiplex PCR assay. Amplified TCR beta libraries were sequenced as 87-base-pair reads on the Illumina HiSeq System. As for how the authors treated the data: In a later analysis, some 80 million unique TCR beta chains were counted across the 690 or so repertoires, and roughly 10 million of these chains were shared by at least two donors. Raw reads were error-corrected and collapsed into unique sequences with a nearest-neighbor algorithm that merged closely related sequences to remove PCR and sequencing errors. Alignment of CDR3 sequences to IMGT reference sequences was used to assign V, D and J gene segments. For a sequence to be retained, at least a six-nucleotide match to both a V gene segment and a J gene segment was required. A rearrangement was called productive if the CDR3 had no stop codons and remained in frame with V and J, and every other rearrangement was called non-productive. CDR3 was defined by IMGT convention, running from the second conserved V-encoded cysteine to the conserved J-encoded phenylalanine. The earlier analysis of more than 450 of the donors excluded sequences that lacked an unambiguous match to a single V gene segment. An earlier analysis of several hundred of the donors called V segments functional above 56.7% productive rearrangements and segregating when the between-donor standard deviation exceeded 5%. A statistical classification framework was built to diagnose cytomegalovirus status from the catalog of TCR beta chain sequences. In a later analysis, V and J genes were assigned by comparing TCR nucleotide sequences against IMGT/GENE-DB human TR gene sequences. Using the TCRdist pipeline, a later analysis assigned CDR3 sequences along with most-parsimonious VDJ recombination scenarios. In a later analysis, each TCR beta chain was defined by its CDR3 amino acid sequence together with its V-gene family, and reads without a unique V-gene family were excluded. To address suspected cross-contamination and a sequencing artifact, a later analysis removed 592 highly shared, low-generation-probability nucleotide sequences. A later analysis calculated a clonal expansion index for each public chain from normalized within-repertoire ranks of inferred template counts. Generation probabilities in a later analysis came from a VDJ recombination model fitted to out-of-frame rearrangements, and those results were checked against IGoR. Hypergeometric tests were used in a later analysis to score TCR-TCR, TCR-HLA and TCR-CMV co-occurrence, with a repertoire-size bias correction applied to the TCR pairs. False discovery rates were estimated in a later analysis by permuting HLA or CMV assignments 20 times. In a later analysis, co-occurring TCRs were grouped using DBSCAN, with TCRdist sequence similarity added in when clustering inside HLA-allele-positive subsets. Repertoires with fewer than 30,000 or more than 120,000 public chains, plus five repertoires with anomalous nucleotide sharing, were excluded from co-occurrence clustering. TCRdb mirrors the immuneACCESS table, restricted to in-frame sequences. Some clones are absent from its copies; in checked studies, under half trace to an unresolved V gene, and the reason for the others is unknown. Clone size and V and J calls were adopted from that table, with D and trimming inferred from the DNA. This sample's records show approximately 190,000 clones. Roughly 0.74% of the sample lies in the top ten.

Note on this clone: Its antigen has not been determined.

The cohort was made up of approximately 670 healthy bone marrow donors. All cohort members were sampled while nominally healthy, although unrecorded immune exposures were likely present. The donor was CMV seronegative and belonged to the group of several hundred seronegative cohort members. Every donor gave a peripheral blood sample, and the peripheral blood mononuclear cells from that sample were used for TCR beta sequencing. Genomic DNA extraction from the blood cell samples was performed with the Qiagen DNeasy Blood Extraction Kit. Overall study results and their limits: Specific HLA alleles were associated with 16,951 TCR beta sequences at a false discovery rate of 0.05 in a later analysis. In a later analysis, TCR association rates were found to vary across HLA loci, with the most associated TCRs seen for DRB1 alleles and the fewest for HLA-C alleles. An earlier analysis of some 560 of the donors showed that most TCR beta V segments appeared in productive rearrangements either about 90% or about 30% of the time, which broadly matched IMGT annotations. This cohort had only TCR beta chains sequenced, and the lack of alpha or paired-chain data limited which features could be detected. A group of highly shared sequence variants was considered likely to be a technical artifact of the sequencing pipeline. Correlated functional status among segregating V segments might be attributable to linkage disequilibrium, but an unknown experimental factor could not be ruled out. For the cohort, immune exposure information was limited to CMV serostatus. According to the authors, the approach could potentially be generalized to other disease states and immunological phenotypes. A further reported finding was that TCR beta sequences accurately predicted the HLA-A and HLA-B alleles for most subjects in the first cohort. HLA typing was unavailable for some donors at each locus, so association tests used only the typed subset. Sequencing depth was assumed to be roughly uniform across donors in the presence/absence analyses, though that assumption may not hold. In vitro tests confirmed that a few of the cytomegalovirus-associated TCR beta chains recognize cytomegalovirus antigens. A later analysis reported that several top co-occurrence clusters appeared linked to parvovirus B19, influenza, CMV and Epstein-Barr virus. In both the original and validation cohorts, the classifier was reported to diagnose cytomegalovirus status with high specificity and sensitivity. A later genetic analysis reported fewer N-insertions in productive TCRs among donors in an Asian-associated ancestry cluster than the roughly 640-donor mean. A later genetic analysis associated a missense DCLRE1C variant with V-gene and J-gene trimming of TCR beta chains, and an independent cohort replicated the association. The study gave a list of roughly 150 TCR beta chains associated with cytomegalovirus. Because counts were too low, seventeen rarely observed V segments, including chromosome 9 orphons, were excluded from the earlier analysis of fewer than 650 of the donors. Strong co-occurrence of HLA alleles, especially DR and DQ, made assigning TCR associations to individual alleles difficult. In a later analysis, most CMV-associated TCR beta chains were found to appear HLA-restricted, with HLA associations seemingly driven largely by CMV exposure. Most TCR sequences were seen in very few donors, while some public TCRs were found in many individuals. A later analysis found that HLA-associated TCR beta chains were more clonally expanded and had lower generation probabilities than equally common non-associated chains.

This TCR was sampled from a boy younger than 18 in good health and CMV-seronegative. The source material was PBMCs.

This receptor has the CDR3 CASISEDSSYNEQFF. The bases are TGTGCCAGCATATCAGAGGACAGCTCCTACAATGAGCAGTTCTTC. This sequence uses TRBV2 and TRBJ2-1, with TRBD1 tentatively as D gene (6 bases match). The germline V gene specifies SNHLY as CDR1 and FYNNEI as CDR2. CDR3 length: 15 amino acids, cysteine to phenylalanine. Here the CDR3 DNA is all that survives: 45 bases in frame from base 1. Trimming at the junction amounts to 7 bases on V and 0 bases on J, and the germline ends lie 13 bases apart.